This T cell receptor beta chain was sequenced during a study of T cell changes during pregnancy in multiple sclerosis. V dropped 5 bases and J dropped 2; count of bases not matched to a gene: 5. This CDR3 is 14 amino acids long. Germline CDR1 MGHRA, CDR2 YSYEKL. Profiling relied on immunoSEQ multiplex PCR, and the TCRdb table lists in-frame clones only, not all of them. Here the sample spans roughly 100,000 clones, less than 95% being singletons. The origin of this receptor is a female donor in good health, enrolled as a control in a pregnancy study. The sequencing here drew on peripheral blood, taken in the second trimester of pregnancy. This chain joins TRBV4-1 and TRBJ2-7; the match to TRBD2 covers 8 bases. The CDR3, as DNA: TGCGCCAGCAGCTTGGGGACTAGGACCTACGAGCAGTACTTC. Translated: CASSLGTRTYEQYF.